This note documents a single TCR beta chain sequence. The antigen it binds to is not known. It has no much larger one-base neighbor in the sample; base qualities were not kept. The label giving this sample's time point can be read as: about 28 days (+/-7) after the second vaccine dose. AZD1222 recipients with second doses at about 4 weeks or about 12 weeks were pooled, because spike-specific TCR depth and breadth did not differ between schedules. The vaccinee samples were drawn from two UK trials, COV001 and COV002, one of which was a single-blind randomized controlled phase 2/3 trial testing AZD1222 (ChAdOx1 nCoV-19) in healthy adults. For TCRbeta chain sequencing, PBMC samples were collected from trial participants at day 0 and at day 28 after the second dose. The CDR3 regions of human TCRbeta chains were analyzed by immunosequencing. The study's own analysis went as follows. TCRs in the repertoires were matched against a reference library of SARS-CoV-2-specific TCRs that had been generated with the MIRA antigen-specificity platform. Breadth meant the fraction of unique TCRs that were SARS-CoV-2-associated, whereas depth meant the fraction of total T cells that were SARS-CoV-2-associated. Using the MIRA data, every spike-specific TCR was mapped to the spike region that the TCR reacted to and assigned to either a CD4 or a CD8 class. Log10-transformed breadth and depth values were compared by one-way ANOVA with Sidak's multiple comparisons tests. TCRdb holds this immuneACCESS table with in-frame rearrangements only. Some clones are missing; in checked studies, unresolved V genes explain under half, and the rest has no known cause. V and J calls and clone size follow that table, whereas D and trimming were derived from the DNA. This sample lists around 180,000 clones; 88% were detected once. 26% of the sample is taken by the ten largest.

The germline V gene supplies CDR1 MNHEY and CDR2 SVGEGT. The CDR3, from cysteine to phenylalanine, totals 14 residues. Only the CDR3 DNA is retained, 42 bases long and in frame from the first base. Trimming costs V 2 bases and J 0 bases, and their ends lie 8 bases apart. This record comes from a study of T cell responses to AZD1222 COVID-19 vaccine (dated by TCRdb to about 2021). For the study in its entirety: TCR sequencing was performed for approximately 240 trial participants, of whom about 210 were given two doses of AZD1222 and around 25 were given two doses of MenACWY control vaccine. Enrollment into the trials was organized by age into subgroups of 18-55, 56-69 and 70-plus years, and those subgroups contained roughly 160, 29 and 62 TCR-sequenced participants, respectively.

What the authors observed across the whole study: Because no samples from the day 14 peak response were available, repertoires could be characterized only after the peak T cell response. Most participants were white British and females outnumbered males, and the authors suggested that clonal diversity may have been underestimated. The 56-69-year group was small, and its depth increase did not reach significance, likely because of low power. Nearly half of unique spike-specific TCRs reportedly recognized epitopes outside regions mutated in the B.1.351 and B.1.1.7 variants. Only a handful of AZD1222 recipients were SARS-CoV-2 seropositive at baseline, limiting conclusions about previously exposed vaccinees. Spike-specific TCR breadth and depth rose significantly after two AZD1222 doses compared with day 0 and with MenACWY recipients. The whole spike protein was spanned by vaccine-associated CD4 TCRs, and dominant responses were seen in regions 160-218 and 743-854.

This specimen consisted of peripheral blood, obtained 28 days after the second AZD1222 dose. The chain is made from TRBV6-2 or TRBV6-3 and TRBJ2-7; the D gene is perhaps TRBD1, from 6 matching bases. This TCR was sampled from an adult who received the AZD1222 COVID-19 vaccine. The CDR3 corresponds to CASSYPRGSYEQYF. The DNA sequence is as follows: TGTGCCAGCAGTTACCCCAGGGGCTCCTACGAGCAGTACTTC.